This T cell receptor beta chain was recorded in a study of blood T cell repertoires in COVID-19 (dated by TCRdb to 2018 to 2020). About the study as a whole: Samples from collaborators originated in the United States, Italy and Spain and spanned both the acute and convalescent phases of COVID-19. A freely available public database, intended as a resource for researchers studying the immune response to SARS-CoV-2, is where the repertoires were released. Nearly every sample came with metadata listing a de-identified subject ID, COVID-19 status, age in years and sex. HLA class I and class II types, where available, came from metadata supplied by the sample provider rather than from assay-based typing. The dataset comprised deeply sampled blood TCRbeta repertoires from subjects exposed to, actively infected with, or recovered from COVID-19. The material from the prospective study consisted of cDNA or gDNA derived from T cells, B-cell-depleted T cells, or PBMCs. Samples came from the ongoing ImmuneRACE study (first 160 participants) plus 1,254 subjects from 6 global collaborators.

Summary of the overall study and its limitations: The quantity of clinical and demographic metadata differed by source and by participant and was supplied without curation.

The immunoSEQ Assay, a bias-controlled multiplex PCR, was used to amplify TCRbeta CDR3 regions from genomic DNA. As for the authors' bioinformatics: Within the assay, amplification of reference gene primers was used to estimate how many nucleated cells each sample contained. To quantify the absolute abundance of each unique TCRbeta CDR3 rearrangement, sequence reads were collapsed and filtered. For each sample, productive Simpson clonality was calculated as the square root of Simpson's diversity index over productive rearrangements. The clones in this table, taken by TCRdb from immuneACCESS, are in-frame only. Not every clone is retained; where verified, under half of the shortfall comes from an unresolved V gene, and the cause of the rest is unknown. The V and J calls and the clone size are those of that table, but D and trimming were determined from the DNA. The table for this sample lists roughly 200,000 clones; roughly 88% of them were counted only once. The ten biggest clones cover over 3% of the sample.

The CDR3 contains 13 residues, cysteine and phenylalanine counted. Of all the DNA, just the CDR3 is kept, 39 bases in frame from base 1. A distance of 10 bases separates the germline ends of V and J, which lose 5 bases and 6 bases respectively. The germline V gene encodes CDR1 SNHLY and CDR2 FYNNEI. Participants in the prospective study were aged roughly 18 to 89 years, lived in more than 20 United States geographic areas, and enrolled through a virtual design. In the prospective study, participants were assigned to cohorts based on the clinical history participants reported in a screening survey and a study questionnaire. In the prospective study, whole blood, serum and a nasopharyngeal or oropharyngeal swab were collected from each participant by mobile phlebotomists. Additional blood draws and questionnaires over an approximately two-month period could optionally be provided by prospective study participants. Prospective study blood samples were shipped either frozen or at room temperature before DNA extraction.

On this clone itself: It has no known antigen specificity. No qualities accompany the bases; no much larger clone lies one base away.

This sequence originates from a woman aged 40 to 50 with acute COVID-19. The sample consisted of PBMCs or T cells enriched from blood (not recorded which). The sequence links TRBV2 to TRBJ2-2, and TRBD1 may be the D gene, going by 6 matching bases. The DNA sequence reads TGTGCCAGCAGTTTCACAGGGCCCGGGGAGCTGTTTTTT. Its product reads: CASSFTGPGELFF.